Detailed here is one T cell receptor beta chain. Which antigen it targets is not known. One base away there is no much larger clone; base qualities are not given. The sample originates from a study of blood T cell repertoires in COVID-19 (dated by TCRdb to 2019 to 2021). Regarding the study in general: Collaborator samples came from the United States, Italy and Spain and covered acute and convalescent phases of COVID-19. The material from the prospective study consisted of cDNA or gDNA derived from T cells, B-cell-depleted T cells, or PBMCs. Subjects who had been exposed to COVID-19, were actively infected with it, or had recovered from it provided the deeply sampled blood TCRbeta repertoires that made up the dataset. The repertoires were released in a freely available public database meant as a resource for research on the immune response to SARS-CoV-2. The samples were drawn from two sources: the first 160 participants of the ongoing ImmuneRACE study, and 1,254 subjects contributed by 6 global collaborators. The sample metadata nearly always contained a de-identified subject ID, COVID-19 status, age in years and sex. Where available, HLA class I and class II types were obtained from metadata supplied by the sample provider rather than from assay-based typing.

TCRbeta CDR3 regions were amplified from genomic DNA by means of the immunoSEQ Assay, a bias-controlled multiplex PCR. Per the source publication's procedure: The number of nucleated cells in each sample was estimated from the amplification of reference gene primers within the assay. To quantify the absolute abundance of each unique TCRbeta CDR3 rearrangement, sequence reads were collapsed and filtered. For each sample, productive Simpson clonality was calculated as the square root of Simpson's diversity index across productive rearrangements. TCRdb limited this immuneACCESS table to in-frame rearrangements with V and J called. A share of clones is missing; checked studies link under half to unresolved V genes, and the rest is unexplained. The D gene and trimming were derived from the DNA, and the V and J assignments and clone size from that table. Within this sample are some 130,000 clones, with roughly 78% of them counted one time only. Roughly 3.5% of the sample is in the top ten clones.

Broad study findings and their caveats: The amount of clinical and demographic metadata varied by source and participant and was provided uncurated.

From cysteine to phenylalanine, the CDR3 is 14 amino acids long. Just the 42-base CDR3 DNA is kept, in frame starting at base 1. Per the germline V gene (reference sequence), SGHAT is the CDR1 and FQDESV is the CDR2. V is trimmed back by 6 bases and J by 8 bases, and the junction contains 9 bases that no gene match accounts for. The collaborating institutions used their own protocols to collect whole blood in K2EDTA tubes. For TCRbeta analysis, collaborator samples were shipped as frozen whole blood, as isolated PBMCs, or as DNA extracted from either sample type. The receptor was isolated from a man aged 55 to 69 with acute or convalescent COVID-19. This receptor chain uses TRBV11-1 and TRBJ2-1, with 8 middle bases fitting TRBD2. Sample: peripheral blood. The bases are TGTGCCAGCAGAACCGAGCGGGAGTGGGATGAGCAGTTCTTC. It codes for CASRTEREWDEQFF.